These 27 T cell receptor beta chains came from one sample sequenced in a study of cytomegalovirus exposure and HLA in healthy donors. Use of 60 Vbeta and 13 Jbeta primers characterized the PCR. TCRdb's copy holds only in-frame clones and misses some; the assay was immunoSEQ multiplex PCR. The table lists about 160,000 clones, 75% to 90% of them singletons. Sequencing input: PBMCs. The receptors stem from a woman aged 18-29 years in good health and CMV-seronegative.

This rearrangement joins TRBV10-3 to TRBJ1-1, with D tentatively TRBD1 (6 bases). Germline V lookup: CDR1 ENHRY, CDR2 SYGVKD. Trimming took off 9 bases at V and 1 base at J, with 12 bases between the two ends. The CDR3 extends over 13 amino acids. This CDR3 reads CAMQQGGNTEAFF. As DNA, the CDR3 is TGTGCCATGCAACAGGGCGGGAACACTGAAGCTTTCTTT.

CDR3 DNA: TGTGCCAGCAGCTTAGACGGGGCGGGGACAGATACGCAGTATTTT. It translates to CASSLDGAGTDTQYF. This sequence joins TRBV11-2 and TRBJ2-3, with a weak D call TRBD2 (6 bases). CDR1 and CDR2 (germline): SGHAT, FQNNGV. CDR3 length equals 15 residues. V was trimmed by 0 bases and J by 3 bases, leaving 10 bases between them.

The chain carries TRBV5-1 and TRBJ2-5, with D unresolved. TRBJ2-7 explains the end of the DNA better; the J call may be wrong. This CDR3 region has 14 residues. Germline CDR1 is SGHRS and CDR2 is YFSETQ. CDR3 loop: CASSLAGDSYEQYF. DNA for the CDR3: TGCGCCAGCAGCTTGGCCGGAGACTCCTACGAGCAGTACTTC.

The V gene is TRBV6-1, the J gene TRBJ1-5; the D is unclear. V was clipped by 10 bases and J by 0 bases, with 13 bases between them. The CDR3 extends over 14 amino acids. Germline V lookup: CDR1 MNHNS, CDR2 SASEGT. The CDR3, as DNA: TGTGCCACCGGGAGACCATATAGCAATCAGCCCCAGCATTTT. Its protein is CATGRPYSNQPQHF.

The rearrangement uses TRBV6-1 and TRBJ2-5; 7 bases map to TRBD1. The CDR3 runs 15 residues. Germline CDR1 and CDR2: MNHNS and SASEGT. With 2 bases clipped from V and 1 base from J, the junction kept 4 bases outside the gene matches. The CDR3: CASSEQGQLQETQYF. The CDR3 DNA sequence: TGTGCCAGCAGTGAACAGGGACAGCTCCAAGAGACCCAGTACTTC.

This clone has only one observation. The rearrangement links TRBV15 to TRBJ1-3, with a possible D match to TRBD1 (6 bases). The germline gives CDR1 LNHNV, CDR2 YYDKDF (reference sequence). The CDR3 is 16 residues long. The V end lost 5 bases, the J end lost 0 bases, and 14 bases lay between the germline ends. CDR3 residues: CATSALTGNSGNTIYF. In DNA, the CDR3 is TGTGCCACCAGCGCGTTAACAGGGAACTCTGGAAACACCATATATTTT.

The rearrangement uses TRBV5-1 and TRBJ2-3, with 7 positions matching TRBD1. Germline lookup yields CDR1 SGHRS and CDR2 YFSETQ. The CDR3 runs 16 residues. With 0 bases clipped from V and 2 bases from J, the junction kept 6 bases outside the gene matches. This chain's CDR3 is CASSLEQGIITDTQYF. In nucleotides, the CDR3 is TGCGCCAGCAGCTTGGAACAGGGGATTATCACAGATACGCAGTATTTT.

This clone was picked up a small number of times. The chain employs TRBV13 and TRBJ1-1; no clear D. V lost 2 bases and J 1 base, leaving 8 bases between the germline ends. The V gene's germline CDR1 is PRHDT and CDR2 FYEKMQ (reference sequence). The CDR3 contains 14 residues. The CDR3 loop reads CASSLIPRNTEAFF. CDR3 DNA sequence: TGTGCCAGCAGCTTAATCCCGAGGAACACTGAAGCTTTCTTT.

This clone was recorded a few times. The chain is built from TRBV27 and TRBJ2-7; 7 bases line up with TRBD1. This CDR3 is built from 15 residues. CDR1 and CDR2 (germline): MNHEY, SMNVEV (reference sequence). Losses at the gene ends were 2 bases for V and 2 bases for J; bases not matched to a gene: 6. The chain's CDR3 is CASSLRPDRTYEQYF. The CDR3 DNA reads TGTGCCAGCAGTTTACGACCGGACAGGACCTACGAGCAGTACTTC.

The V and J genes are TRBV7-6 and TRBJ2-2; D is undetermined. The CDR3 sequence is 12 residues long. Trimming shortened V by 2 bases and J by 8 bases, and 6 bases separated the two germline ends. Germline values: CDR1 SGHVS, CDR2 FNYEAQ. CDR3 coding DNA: TGTGCCAGCAGCTTAATGGCTGGGGAGCTGTTTTTT. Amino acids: CASSLMAGELFF. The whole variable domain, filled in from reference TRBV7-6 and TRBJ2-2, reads GAGVSQSPRYKVTKRGQDVALRCDPISGHVSLYWYRQALGQGPEFLTYFNYEAQQDKSGLPNDRFSAERPEGSISTLTIQRTEQRDSAMYRCASSLMAGELFFGEGSRLTVL.

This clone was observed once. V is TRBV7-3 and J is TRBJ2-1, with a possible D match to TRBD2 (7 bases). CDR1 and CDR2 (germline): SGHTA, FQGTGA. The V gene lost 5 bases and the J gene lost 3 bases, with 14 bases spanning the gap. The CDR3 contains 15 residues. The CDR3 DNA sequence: TGTGCCAGCAGCCCAAGGGGGGGAAGCTACAATGAGCAGTTCTTC. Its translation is CASSPRGGSYNEQFF.

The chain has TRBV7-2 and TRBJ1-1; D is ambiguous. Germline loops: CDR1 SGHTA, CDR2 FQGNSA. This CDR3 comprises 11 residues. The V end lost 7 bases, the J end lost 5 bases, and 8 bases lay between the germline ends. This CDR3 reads CASTFRTEAFF. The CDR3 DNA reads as TGTGCCAGCACCTTCAGGACTGAAGCTTTCTTT.

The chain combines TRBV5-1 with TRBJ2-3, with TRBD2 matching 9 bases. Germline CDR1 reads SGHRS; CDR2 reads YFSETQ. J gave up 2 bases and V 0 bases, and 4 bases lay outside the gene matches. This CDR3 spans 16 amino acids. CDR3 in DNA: TGCGCCAGCAGCTTGGGCCTAGCGGGGACCACAGATACGCAGTATTTT. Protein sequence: CASSLGLAGTTDTQYF.

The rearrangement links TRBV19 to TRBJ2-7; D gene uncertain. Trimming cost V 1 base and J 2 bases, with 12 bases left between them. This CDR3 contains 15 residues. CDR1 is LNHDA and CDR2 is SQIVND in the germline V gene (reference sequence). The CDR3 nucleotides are TGTGCCAGTAGTATAGTCTACGACACCGCCTACGAGCAGTACTTC. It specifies CASSIVYDTAYEQYF.

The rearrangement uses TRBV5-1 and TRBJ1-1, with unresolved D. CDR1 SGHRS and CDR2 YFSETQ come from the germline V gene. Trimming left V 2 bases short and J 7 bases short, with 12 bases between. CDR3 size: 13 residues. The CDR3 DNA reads TGCGCCAGCAGCTTCATTGCGGGCGGTGAAGCTTTCTTT. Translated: CASSFIAGGEAFF.

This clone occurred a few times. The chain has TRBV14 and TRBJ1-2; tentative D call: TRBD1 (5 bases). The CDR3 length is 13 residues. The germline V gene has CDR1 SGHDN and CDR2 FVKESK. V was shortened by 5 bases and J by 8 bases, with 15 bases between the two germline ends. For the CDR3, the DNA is TGTGCCAGCAGCGTTGCATGGGACTCGGGCTACACCTTC. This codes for CASSVAWDSGYTF.

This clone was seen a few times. This CDR3 is CASSADRGPYEQYF. Here the CDR3 DNA reads TGTGCCAGCAGCGCGGACAGGGGGCCCTACGAGCAGTACTTC. The rearrangement joins TRBV11-2 to TRBJ2-7, with TRBD1 matching 11 bases. Germline V lookup: CDR1 SGHAT, CDR2 FQNNGV. The CDR3 consists of 14 residues. V trimming: 5 bases; J trimming: 2 bases; junction bases outside the gene matches: 2.

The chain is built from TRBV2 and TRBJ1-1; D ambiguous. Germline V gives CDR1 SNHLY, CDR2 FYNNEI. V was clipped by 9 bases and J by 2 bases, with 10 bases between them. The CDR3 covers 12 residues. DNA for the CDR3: TGTGCCAGTATGACGGGAAACACTGAAGCTTTCTTT. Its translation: CASMTGNTEAFF.

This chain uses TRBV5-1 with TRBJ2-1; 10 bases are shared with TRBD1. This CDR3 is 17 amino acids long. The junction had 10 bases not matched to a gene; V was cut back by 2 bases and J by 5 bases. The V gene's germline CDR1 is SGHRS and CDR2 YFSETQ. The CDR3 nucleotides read TGCGCCAGCAGCTTTTATCCCGGGACAGGGGTTAACAATGAGCAGTTCTTC. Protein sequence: CASSFYPGTGVNNEQFF.

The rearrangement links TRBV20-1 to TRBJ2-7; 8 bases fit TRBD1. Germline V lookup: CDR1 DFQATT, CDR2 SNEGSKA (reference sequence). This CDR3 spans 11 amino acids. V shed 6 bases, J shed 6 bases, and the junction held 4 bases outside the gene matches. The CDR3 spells CSAIDRGEQYF. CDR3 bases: TGCAGTGCAATAGACAGGGGCGAGCAGTACTTC.

CDR3 bases: TGTGCCAGCAGCCTCGGACAGAACACTGAAGCTTTCTTT. Translation: CASSLGQNTEAFF. The J gene is TRBJ1-1, the V gene TRBV7-2, with D perhaps matching TRBD1 (5 bases). The length of the CDR3 is 13 residues. The germline V gene encodes CDR1 SGHTA and CDR2 FQGNSA. The V end lost 5 bases, the J end lost 1 base, and 8 bases lay between the germline ends. The full variable domain, completed using reference TRBV7-2 and TRBJ1-1, is GAGVSQSPSNKVTEKGKDVELRCDPISGHTALYWYRQSLGQGLEFLIYFQGNSAPDKSGLPSDRFSAERTGGSVSTLTIQRTQQEDSAVYLCASSLGQNTEAFFGQGTRLTVV.

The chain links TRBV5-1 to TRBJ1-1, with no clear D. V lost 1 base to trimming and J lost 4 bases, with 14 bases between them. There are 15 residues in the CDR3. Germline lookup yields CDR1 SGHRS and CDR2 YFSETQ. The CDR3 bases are TGCGCCAGCAGCTTGTTGACAACTCGGGGCACTGAAGCTTTCTTT. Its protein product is CASSLLTTRGTEAFF.

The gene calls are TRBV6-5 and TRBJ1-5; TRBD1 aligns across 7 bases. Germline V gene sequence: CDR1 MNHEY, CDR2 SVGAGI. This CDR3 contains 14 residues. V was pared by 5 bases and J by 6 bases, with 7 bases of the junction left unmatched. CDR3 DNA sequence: TGTGCCAGCAGTACTCGACAGGGTGGTCAGCCCCAGCATTTT. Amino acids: CASSTRQGGQPQHF.

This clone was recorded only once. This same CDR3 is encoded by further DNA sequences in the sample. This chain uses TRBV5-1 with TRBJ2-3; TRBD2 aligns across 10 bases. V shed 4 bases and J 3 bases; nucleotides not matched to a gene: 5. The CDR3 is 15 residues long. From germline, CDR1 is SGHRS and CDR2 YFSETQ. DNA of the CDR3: TGCGCCAGCAGCGACTTAGCGGGGGGTACAGATACGCAGTATTTT. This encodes CASSDLAGGTDTQYF.

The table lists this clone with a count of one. The CDR3 here is CASSLSSGRVDTQYF. The CDR3 bases are TGTGCCAGCAGCTTGAGTAGCGGGAGGGTTGATACGCAGTATTTT. The rearrangement uses TRBV5-6 and TRBJ2-3; the match to TRBD2 covers 11 bases. This CDR3 region has 15 residues. With 1 base clipped from V and 6 bases from J, the junction kept 4 bases outside the gene matches. CDR1 and CDR2 (germline): SGHDT, YYEEEE.

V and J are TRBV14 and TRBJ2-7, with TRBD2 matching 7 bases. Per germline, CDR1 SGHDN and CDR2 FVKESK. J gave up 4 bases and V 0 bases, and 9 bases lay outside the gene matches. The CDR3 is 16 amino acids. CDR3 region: CASSQDTQTSRYEQYF. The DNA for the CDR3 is TGTGCCAGCAGCCAAGACACGCAGACTAGCAGGTACGAGCAGTACTTC.

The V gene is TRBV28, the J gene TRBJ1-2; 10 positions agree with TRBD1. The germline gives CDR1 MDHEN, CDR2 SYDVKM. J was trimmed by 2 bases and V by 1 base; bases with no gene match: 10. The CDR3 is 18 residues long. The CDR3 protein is CASSLFQVDRGMNYGYTF. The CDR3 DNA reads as TGTGCCAGCAGTTTATTCCAAGTGGACAGGGGGATGAACTATGGCTACACCTTC.